These 25 T cell receptor beta chains were sequenced from one sample in a study of tissue T cells after allogeneic stem cell transplantation. TCRdb keeps only in-frame clones here, not all; method: immunoSEQ multiplex PCR. The table lists 8,000 or so clones, more than 60% of them singletons. This specimen was skin, taken at autopsy. Receptors were obtained from a male patient over 55 with steroid-refractory graft-versus-host disease after an allogeneic stem cell transplant. Some T cells may possibly be graft donor cells.

The genes are TRBV11-2 and TRBJ2-6; D assignment may be TRBD1 or TRBD2 (5 bases each). The CDR3 sequence is 17 residues long. Germline V gives CDR1 SGHAT, CDR2 FQNNGV. Trimming shortened V by 2 bases and J by 1 base, and 12 bases separated the two germline ends. DNA for the CDR3: TGTGCCAGCAGCTTATCCCGGGGCTTATCTGGGGCCAACGTCCTGACTTTC. It is translated as CASSLSRGLSGANVLTF.

This chain joins TRBV5-1 and TRBJ1-1; TRBD1 is a possible D gene (6 bases). This CDR3 region has 17 residues. Trimming took 4 bases from V and 6 from J, leaving 25 bases between them. The germline V gene encodes CDR1 SGHRS and CDR2 YFSETQ. The CDR3 is CASSVLGAAGGRAEAFF. In nucleotides, the CDR3 is TGCGCCAGCAGCGTGCTGGGGGCAGCCGGGGGTCGGGCTGAAGCTTTCTTT.

This clone was recorded a few times. This chain joins TRBV30 and TRBJ2-1, with D possibly matching TRBD1 (6 bases). Looked up from germline, CDR1 is GTSNPN and CDR2 is SVGIG (reference sequence). The CDR3 totals 16 residues. The ends were cut back, 2 bases at V and 3 bases at J, with 17 bases in the middle. This chain's CDR3 is CAWSPRQDSFYNEQFF. The CDR3 DNA reads TGTGCCTGGAGTCCCCGACAGGATAGCTTCTACAATGAGCAGTTCTTC.

The chain recombines TRBV5-6 with TRBJ1-5; 10 positions match TRBD1. CDR1 SGHDT and CDR2 YYEEEE come from the germline V gene. The J segment lost 2 bases and the V segment lost 3 bases, leaving 11 bases of the junction unmatched. The CDR3 covers 18 residues. The CDR3, as DNA: TGTGCCAGCAGCTCAAGGACAGGGGGAGTTTGGGGCAATCAGCCCCAGCATTTT. It encodes CASSSRTGGVWGNQPQHF.

V and J are TRBV4-2 and TRBJ2-3; D remains ambiguous. Germline V gene sequence: CDR1 LGHNA, CDR2 YNFKEQ. This CDR3 has 13 residues. Trimming cost V 0 bases and J 6 bases, with 7 bases left between them. This CDR3 is CASSQDLVDTQYF. The CDR3 DNA is TGTGCCAGCAGCCAAGATCTGGTTGATACGCAGTATTTT.

Here the CDR3 reads CASSEASKGTGELFF. CDR3 coding DNA: TGTGCCAGCAGTGAAGCGTCGAAGGGAACCGGGGAGCTGTTTTTT. J is TRBJ2-2 and V is TRBV2; no firm D call. The CDR3 runs to 15 residues. V was trimmed by 0 bases and J by 5 bases, leaving 10 bases between them. Germline CDR1 and CDR2: SNHLY and FYNNEI.

The rearrangement uses TRBV5-4 and TRBJ2-5, with D perhaps TRBD2 (6 bases). The CDR3 spans 14 residues. The germline V and J ends were trimmed by 4 bases and 2 bases, with 12 bases remaining between them. CDR1 SGHNT and CDR2 YYREEE come from the germline V gene (reference sequence). The CDR3, as DNA: TGTGCCAGCAGCGTCGGGCGGGGACAAGAGACCCAGTACTTC. Its translation: CASSVGRGQETQYF.

The CDR3 bases are TGTGCCAGCAGCCAAGAGGGGGGCGCCTTTACTAACTATGGCTACACCTTC. Translated, it gives CASSQEGGAFTNYGYTF. V usage is TRBV14 and J usage is TRBJ1-2; D possibly corresponds to TRBD1 (6 bases). V shed 0 bases and J shed 0 bases, with 14 bases lying between them. CDR1 and CDR2 from the germline V gene are SGHDN and FVKESK. The CDR3 has 17 amino acids. The full variable domain, in which reference TRBV14 and TRBJ1-2 provide the parts outside the CDR3, is EAGVTQFPSHSVIEKGQTVTLRCDPISGHDNLYWYRRVMGKEIKFLLHFVKESKQDESGMPNNRFLAERTGGTYSTLKVQPAELEDSGVYFCASSQEGGAFTNYGYTFGSGTRLTVV.

The CDR3 protein is CASSLPPSGANVLTF. The DNA of the CDR3 is TGTGCCAGCAGCCTCCCTCCCTCTGGGGCCAACGTCCTGACTTTC. This chain links TRBV7-9 with TRBJ2-6; D unresolved. V was clipped by 5 bases and J by 0 bases, with 8 bases between them. The CDR3 extends over 15 amino acids. Germline CDR1 reads SEHNR; CDR2 reads FQNEAQ (reference sequence).

V usage is TRBV5-5 and J usage is TRBJ1-1; TRBD1 agrees at 8 bases. After removal of 3 bases from V and 0 bases from J, the junction contained 4 bases not matched to a gene. CDR3 size: 15 residues. Germline V gene data show CDR1 as SGHKS and CDR2 as YYEKEE (reference sequence). This CDR3 is CASSSVGQVNTEAFF. The CDR3 region has the DNA TGTGCCAGCAGCTCTGTGGGACAGGTGAACACTGAAGCTTTCTTT.

This chain links TRBV14 with TRBJ1-1, with TRBD1 as a possible D gene (6 bases). Per germline, CDR1 SGHDN and CDR2 FVKESK. Deletions cut 4 bases from V and 11 bases from J, with 14 bases between. The CDR3 loop spans 12 amino acids. For the CDR3, the DNA is TGTGCCAGCAGCCCGAAGGGGGTTCTCGCTTTCTTT. Translated, it gives CASSPKGVLAFF.

This chain uses TRBV5-4 with TRBJ1-1; no definite D call. Germline CDR1 SGHNT, CDR2 YYREEE (reference sequence). Trimming took off 0 bases at V and 5 bases at J, with 11 bases between the two ends. The CDR3 length is 14 residues. The CDR3 bases are TGTGCCAGCAGCTTGGCCGGATTCGGGACTGAAGCTTTCTTT. Translating gives CASSLAGFGTEAFF.

Comment on this clone: At one of its ends the junction is not consistent with the germline gene, which may arise from a read error. The chain recombines TRBV7-7 with TRBJ1-1; D ambiguous. The CDR3 runs to 13 residues. Germline V CDR1 and CDR2: SSHAT, FNYEAQ (reference sequence). The CDR3 bases are TGTGCTAGCAGCCCGCCTTTCGGCACTGAAGCTTTCTTT. Protein: CASSPPFGTEAFF.

V usage is TRBV28 and J usage is TRBJ1-4; possibly TRBD1 for D (6 bases). The V end lost 5 bases, the J end lost 8 bases, and 15 bases lay between the germline ends. Germline assignment: CDR1 MDHEN and CDR2 SYDVKM. The length of the CDR3 is 14 residues. The CDR3 sequence is CASSPQGPGEKLFF. The CDR3 region has the DNA TGTGCCAGCAGTCCCCAGGGGCCTGGGGAAAAACTGTTTTTT.

CDR3 region: CAWGAGRTAFGTQYF. In DNA, the CDR3 is TGTGCCTGGGGAGCCGGCAGGACAGCATTTGGTACGCAGTATTTT. The chain employs TRBV30 and TRBJ2-3; D perhaps matches TRBD1 (6 bases). Germline CDR1 GTSNPN, CDR2 SVGIG (reference sequence). The V end was cut by 5 bases, the J end by 8 bases, with 23 bases between. The CDR3 has 15 residues.

This CDR3 is CASSLTGTGGSGGNTIYF. CDR3 nucleotides: TGTGCCAGCAGCTTAACCGGGACAGGGGGCTCGGGTGGAAACACCATATATTTT. The V gene is TRBV5-7, the J gene TRBJ1-3; 12 bases fit TRBD1. TRBV5-7 is designated an ORF whose function remains uncertain. The ends lost 2 bases at V and 3 bases at J; junction bases unmatched: 9. CDR3 length: 18 residues.

The chain couples TRBV2 to TRBJ2-5; 7 positions agree with TRBD2. With 3 bases clipped from V and 5 bases from J, the junction kept 3 bases outside the gene matches. Germline V lookup: CDR1 SNHLY, CDR2 FYNNEI. The CDR3 contains 13 residues. Written as DNA, the CDR3 is TGTGCCAGCAGTGAGGGGGGGTACGAGACCCAGTACTTC. This sequence encodes CASSEGGYETQYF.

J is TRBJ1-2 and V is TRBV29-1; 8 nucleotides line up with TRBD1. V was clipped by 6 bases and J by 3 bases; unmatched bases: 6. The CDR3 runs 13 residues. Germline V gene sequence: CDR1 SQVTM, CDR2 ANQGSEA. The CDR3 region is CSVHRGVDYGYTF. DNA for the CDR3: TGCAGCGTGCACAGGGGGGTGGACTATGGCTACACCTTC. The entire variable domain, with the rest obtained from reference TRBV29-1 and TRBJ1-2, is as follows: SAVISQKPSRDICQRGTSLTIQCQVDSQVTMMFWYRQQPGQSLTLIATANQGSEATYESGFVIDKFPISRPNLTFSTLTVSNMSPEDSSIYLCSVHRGVDYGYTFGSGTRLTVV.

This clone was seen a few times. This sequence joins TRBV14 and TRBJ1-2, with 8 bases aligning to TRBD1. Unmatched junction bases numbered 5, after V lost 4 bases and J lost 4 bases. Germline CDR1 is SGHDN and CDR2 is FVKESK. The CDR3 extends over 14 amino acids. CDR3 residues: CASSRQGPPYGYTF. In DNA, the CDR3 is TGTGCCAGCAGCCGACAGGGGCCGCCCTATGGCTACACCTTC.

J is TRBJ2-1 and V is TRBV7-6; D may be TRBD2 (5 bases). The length of the CDR3 is 14 residues. Germline assignment: CDR1 SGHVS and CDR2 FNYEAQ. V shed 5 bases and J shed 7 bases, with 15 bases lying between them. The chain's CDR3 is CASSAWTESNEQFF. In DNA form, the CDR3 reads TGTGCCAGCAGCGCGTGGACTGAAAGTAATGAGCAGTTCTTC.

This clone occurred a few times. As DNA, the CDR3 is TGTGCCACCAGTGATTGGACAGGAGGCACAGATACGCAGTATTTT. Translating it yields CATSDWTGGTDTQYF. This chain connects TRBV24-1 to TRBJ2-3, with 7 bases lining up with TRBD1. Germline V gene lookup returns CDR1 KGHDR and CDR2 SFDVKD. The J segment lost 1 base and the V segment lost 2 bases, leaving 2 bases of the junction unmatched. This CDR3 has 15 amino acids.

This chain connects TRBV9 to TRBJ2-1, with 9 nucleotides matching TRBD2. J gave up 5 bases and V 10 bases, and 13 bases lay outside the gene matches. Germline-derived CDR1 and CDR2 are SGDLS and YYNGEE. The CDR3 loop spans 15 amino acids. CDR3 sequence: CACLWGGGAHNEQFF. CDR3 coding DNA: TGTGCCTGTCTATGGGGCGGGGGGGCCCACAATGAGCAGTTCTTC.

This rearrangement joins TRBV6-2 or TRBV6-3 to TRBJ2-2, with D possibly TRBD1 on 5 matching bases. Germline-derived CDR1 and CDR2 are MNHEY and SVGEGT. There are 16 residues in the CDR3. The germline V and J ends were trimmed by 6 bases and 3 bases, with 17 bases remaining between them. The CDR3 protein is CASSSRQIVDTGELFF. CDR3 bases: TGTGCCAGCAGCTCCCGACAGATTGTAGACACCGGGGAGCTGTTTTTT.

The chain carries TRBV30 and TRBJ2-3; D possibly corresponds to TRBD2 (6 bases). V lost 4 bases, J lost 0 bases, and 14 bases lay in between. This CDR3 contains 15 residues. CDR1 and CDR2 (germline): GTSNPN, SVGIG (reference sequence). The CDR3 spells CAWTRGRTSTDTQYF. The CDR3 DNA reads as TGTGCCTGGACTCGGGGGAGGACTAGCACAGATACGCAGTATTTT.

The chain employs TRBV4-1 and TRBJ1-5; D is uncertain. The germline V and J ends were trimmed by 4 bases and 5 bases, with 12 bases remaining between them. The CDR3 totals 14 residues. Germline CDR1 reads MGHRA; CDR2 reads YSYEKL. The CDR3 region is CASSPGWNDQPQHF. The CDR3 nucleotides are TGCGCCAGCAGCCCGGGATGGAATGATCAGCCCCAGCATTTT.